This T cell receptor (beta chain) was sequenced for a study of cytomegalovirus exposure and HLA in healthy donors (TCRdb year 2017). With respect to the entire study: According to an earlier analysis of 587 of the donors, 200 million or so T cells yielded approximately 120 million unique TCR beta sequences and more than 250 Gb of sequence data. An early release that covered 640 HLA-typed donors contained about 300 gigabases of sequencing data and 85 million to 100 million unique TCR sequences. Of the 300 to 400 genotyped donors, 81% fell in the genetic ancestry cluster associated with self-reported Caucasian donors. The study aimed to test whether cataloging public T cell receptors could reveal signatures of past pathogen exposure. Using immunosequencing, the study profiled T cell repertoires from around 680 subjects and related those repertoires to cytomegalovirus serostatus. In addition to the first cohort of hundreds of subjects, a separate validation cohort of approximately 110 different subjects was used. High-throughput TCR immunosequencing, statistical association of individual TCRs with disease status, and machine learning were combined to predict cytomegalovirus infection status. In a later analysis, previously published TCR beta repertoires from about 640 donors were re-analyzed and high-resolution HLA genotyping was added so that TCR occurrence patterns could be studied. The later analysis used no new phenotypic data to find candidate immune exposures, relying instead on TCR beta sequences and their occurrence across donors. An earlier analysis of 587 of the donors used high-throughput TCR beta sequencing to judge whether each TCR beta V gene segment behaved as functional or pseudogenic. Donor age, sex, ethnicity and CMV serostatus were compiled together with the repertoire data. A later genetic analysis took genome-wide SNP genotypes for about 65% of the 666 donors and used that subset as a discovery cohort. All discovery cohort repertoires had been generated using a single sequencing platform. Both class I and class II loci were covered by HLA typing, at four-digit resolution. The number of donors typed differed by locus, with about 629-630 for A, B, C, DRB1 and DQB1, around 500 for DQA1, 600 to 610 for DPA1, and 472 for DPB1. Several DR-DQ haplotypes were treated as single units for association and clustering because of strong linkage in the cohort. On average, around 200,000 unique TCR beta nucleotide sequences were sequenced per donor among fewer than 500 genotyped donors of the cohort, with around 19% of those sequences being non-productive.

The cohort was made up of 650 to 700 healthy bone marrow donors. At the time of sampling, every cohort member was nominally healthy, though immune exposures that went unrecorded were likely present. The donor was CMV seronegative and was included in the group of about 350 seronegative cohort members. Every donor gave a peripheral blood sample, and the peripheral blood mononuclear cells from that sample were used for TCR beta sequencing. Genomic DNA was extracted from the blood cell samples with the Qiagen DNeasy Blood Extraction Kit. This clone appeared a few times. Its antigen remains unidentified. No base-level quality is on record; no much larger clone is a single base apart. Via the germline V gene, CDR1 is SGHTA and CDR2 FQGTGA. Here V drops 5 bases and J drops 8 bases, and the junction holds 5 bases not matched to any gene. Its CDR3 holds 15 amino acids, cysteine through phenylalanine. Solely the CDR3 DNA is kept, with 45 bases framed from the first base.

Library preparation employed the immunoSEQ multiplex PCR assay. For the multiplex PCR, a mixture combining 60 forward primers for TCR Vbeta segments and 13 reverse primers for TCR Jbeta segments was used. Amplification of the CDR3 region of rearranged TCR beta genes was performed with a multiplex PCR assay on genomic DNA. On the Illumina HiSeq System, the amplified TCR beta libraries were sequenced as 87-base-pair reads. Turning to the authors' computational methods: A later analysis tallied around 87 million unique TCR beta chains across the 700 or so repertoires, and around 10 million of those chains were shared by two or more donors. To remove PCR and sequencing errors, raw reads were error-corrected and collapsed into unique sequences using a nearest-neighbor algorithm that merged closely related sequences. Alignment of CDR3 sequences to IMGT reference sequences was used to assign V, D and J gene segments. For a sequence to be retained, a match of at least six nucleotides was required to both a V gene segment and a J gene segment. Rearrangements were called productive when the CDR3 lacked stop codons and stayed in frame with V and J; all others were non-productive. CDR3 was defined according to IMGT convention as the region running from the second conserved V-encoded cysteine to the conserved J-encoded phenylalanine. The earlier analysis of about 570 of the donors excluded any sequence lacking an unambiguous match to a single V gene segment. An earlier analysis of about 590 of the donors classified V segments as functional when productive rearrangements were above 56.7% and as segregating when the standard deviation between donors was above 5%. A statistical classification framework was built to diagnose cytomegalovirus status from the catalog of TCR beta chain sequences. In a later analysis, V and J genes were assigned by comparing TCR nucleotide sequences against IMGT/GENE-DB human TR gene sequences. A later analysis assigned CDR3 sequences and most-parsimonious VDJ recombination scenarios with the TCRdist pipeline. In a later analysis, each TCR beta chain was defined by its CDR3 amino acid sequence together with its V-gene family, and reads lacking a unique V-gene family were excluded. To address suspected cross-contamination and a sequencing artifact, a later analysis removed 450 to 700 highly shared, low-generation-probability nucleotide sequences. A later analysis calculated a clonal expansion index for each public chain from normalized within-repertoire ranks of inferred template counts. A later analysis computed generation probabilities with a VDJ recombination model fitted to out-of-frame rearrangements, and checked the results against IGoR. A later analysis scored TCR-TCR, TCR-HLA and TCR-CMV co-occurrence with hypergeometric tests, applying a repertoire-size bias correction to TCR pairs. A later analysis estimated false discovery rates by permuting HLA or CMV assignments 20 times. In a later analysis, co-occurring TCRs were grouped using DBSCAN, and TCRdist sequence similarity was added for clustering within HLA-allele-positive subsets. For co-occurrence clustering, repertoires with fewer than 30,000 or more than 120,000 public chains were excluded, along with five or six repertoires with anomalous nucleotide sharing. TCRdb limited this immuneACCESS table to in-frame rearrangements with V and J called. A share of clones is missing; checked studies link under half to unresolved V genes, and the rest is unexplained. V and J calls and clone size follow that table, whereas D and trimming were derived from the DNA. This sample holds around 150,000 clones; 9.4% were observed only once. 1.5% to 2% of the sample is held by the ten biggest clonotypes.

The research as a whole found: Because counts were too low, some 17 rarely observed V segments, including chromosome 9 orphons, were left out of the earlier analysis of several hundred of the donors. A cluster of highly shared sequence variants was judged likely to be a technical artifact of the sequencing pipeline. Several of the top co-occurrence clusters appeared to be linked to parvovirus B19, influenza, CMV and Epstein-Barr virus, according to a later analysis. Roughly uniform sequencing depth across donors was assumed in presence/absence analyses, although this assumption may not hold. A further reported finding was that TCR beta sequences accurately predicted the HLA-A and HLA-B alleles for most subjects in the first cohort. In a later analysis, most CMV-associated TCR beta chains were found to appear HLA-restricted, with HLA associations seemingly driven largely by CMV exposure. According to the authors, the approach could potentially be generalized to other disease states and immunological phenotypes. Correlated functional status among segregating V segments might be attributable to linkage disequilibrium, but an unknown experimental factor could not be ruled out. A later analysis found that TCR association rates varied across HLA loci, with DRB1 alleles showing the most associated TCRs and HLA-C alleles the fewest. A total of 150 to 200 TCR beta chains were listed by the study as associated with cytomegalovirus. In an earlier analysis of fewer than 700 of the donors, most TCR beta V segments appeared in productive rearrangements about 87% or about 30% of the time, broadly matching IMGT annotations. In a later genetic analysis, a missense DCLRE1C variant was associated with V-gene and J-gene trimming of TCR beta chains, and the association was replicated in an independent cohort. When HLA alleles, especially DR and DQ, strongly co-occurred, TCR associations were difficult to assign to individual alleles. Three of the identified cytomegalovirus-associated TCR beta chains were confirmed in vitro to be specific for cytomegalovirus antigens. Compared with the roughly 700-donor mean, donors in an Asian-associated ancestry cluster had fewer N-insertions in productive TCRs, according to a later genetic analysis. For the cohort, immune exposure information was limited to CMV serostatus. Because some donors lacked HLA typing at each locus, the association tests relied only on the typed subset. A later analysis found that HLA-associated TCR beta chains were more clonally expanded and had lower generation probabilities than equally common non-associated chains. This cohort had only TCR beta chains sequenced, and the lack of alpha or paired-chain data limited which features could be detected. The 87-base-pair reads could not distinguish some IMGT-functional V segments, including TRBV6-2 and TRBV6-3, so those segments were excluded. While some public TCRs were present in many individuals, most TCR sequences turned up only very rarely across donors. In both the original and validation cohorts, the classifier was reported to diagnose cytomegalovirus status with high specificity and sensitivity. Specific HLA alleles were associated with over 15,000 TCR beta sequences at a false discovery rate of 0.05 in a later analysis.

The specimen sequenced was PBMCs. The chain was built from TRBV7-3 and TRBJ2-1, and 14 junctional nucleotides match TRBD2. The TCR sequence derives from a male donor in good health and CMV-seronegative. The CDR3 protein is CASSPGLAGVYEQFF. The DNA sequence is TGTGCCAGCAGCCCGGGACTAGCGGGAGTCTATGAGCAGTTCTTC.